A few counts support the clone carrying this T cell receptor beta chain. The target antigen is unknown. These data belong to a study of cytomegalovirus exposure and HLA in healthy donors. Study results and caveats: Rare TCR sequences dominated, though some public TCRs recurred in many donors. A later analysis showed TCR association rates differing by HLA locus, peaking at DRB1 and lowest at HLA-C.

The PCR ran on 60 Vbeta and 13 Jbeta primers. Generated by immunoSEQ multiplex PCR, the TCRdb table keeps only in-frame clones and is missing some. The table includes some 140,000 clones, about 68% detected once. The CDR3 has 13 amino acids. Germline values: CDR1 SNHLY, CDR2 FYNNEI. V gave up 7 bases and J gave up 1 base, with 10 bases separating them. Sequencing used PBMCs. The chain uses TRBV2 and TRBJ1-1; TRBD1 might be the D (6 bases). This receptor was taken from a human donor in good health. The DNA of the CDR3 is TGTGCCAGCATTCTACAGGGGAACACTGAAGCTTTCTTT. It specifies CASILQGNTEAFF.